This entry is about one T cell receptor beta chain. Its antigen remains undetermined. It has no much larger one-base neighbor in the sample; base qualities were not kept. The sample is drawn from a study of siplizumab effects on memory and regulatory T cells (dated by TCRdb to the late 2010s). Regarding the complete study: The study examined how the anti-CD2 antibody siplizumab affects alloreactive T-cell subsets in allogeneic mixed lymphocyte reactions built from human PBMCs. Points the paper makes about the study in general: In reactions with siplizumab, an average of roughly 69% of mappable alloreactive CD4+ clones were Treg-derived, compared with 25% to 30% in control reactions. Siplizumab significantly lowered the cumulative frequency of alloreactive sequences that could be traced to unstimulated CD4+ memory T cells. Unstimulated naive T cells appeared more diverse than memory T cells, and naive cells seemed to contribute substantially to the alloresponse. About 75-95% of proliferating CD4+ or CD8+ clones could not be given a naive or memory phenotype. Because sequences below about 10^-5 frequency were poorly captured, only a minor fraction of alloreactive clones could be mapped to unstimulated subsets. Whether proliferating Tregs from siplizumab cultures actually had suppressive function was not functionally confirmed.

TCRbeta CDR3 sequencing was performed on sorted unstimulated T cells and on proliferating T cells recovered from mixed lymphocyte reactions. Fresh whole blood from around 10 HLA-typed healthy donors was used as the source from which PBMCs were isolated. The library was built by means of the immunoSEQ multiplex PCR assay. Each sample had some 10^5 TCR templates assayed by the deep sequencing platform. Genomic DNA extracted from sorted T cells was used for TCRbeta CDR3 sequencing. The paper's data handling went like this. The R programming language was used for the clonal analysis of the TCRbeta CDR3 data. Comparing unstimulated samples against CFSE-low samples taken after the reaction was how alloreactive CD4+ and CD8+ clones were defined. Regulatory or non-regulatory origin was assigned to alloreactive CD4+ clones by matching of sequences to sorted unstimulated Treg and non-Treg repertoires. Imported from immuneACCESS, the table was reduced by TCRdb to in-frame sequences with V and J called. These copies leave out some clones; in studies compared against another copy, an unresolved V gene accounts for under half, and the cause of the remainder is not known. The D gene and trimming were derived from the DNA, and the V and J assignments and clone size from that table. In all, the sample holds 90,000 to 140,000 clones, and 85% to 95% of those were seen once. Less than 0.35% of the sample rests with the top ten.

CDR1 and CDR2 were assigned from the germline V gene as SGHVS and FQNEAQ. V and J are truncated by 2 bases and 2 bases respectively, leaving an intervening sequence of 12 bases. The cysteine opens and the phenylalanine closes a CDR3 of 15 amino acids. Solely the CDR3 DNA is kept, with 45 bases framed from the first base. Sequencing used CD4+ T cells sorted from blood. The chain uses TRBV7-8 and TRBJ1-2, with no confidently assigned D gene. This receptor was identified in a human donor in good health. Here is the DNA: TGTGCCAGCAGCTTAAGGGCTGGGCGAAACTATGGCTACACCTTC. It encodes CASSLRAGRNYGYTF.